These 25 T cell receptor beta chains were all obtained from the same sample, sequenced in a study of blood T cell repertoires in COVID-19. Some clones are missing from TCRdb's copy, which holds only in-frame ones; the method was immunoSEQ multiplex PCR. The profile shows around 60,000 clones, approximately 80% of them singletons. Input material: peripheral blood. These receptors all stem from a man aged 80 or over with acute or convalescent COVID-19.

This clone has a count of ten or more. In nucleotides, the CDR3 is TGTGCCAGCAGGACCGAGTGGGGGGGCCGAGAGACCCAGTACTTC. This gives the protein CASRTEWGGRETQYF. The chain couples TRBV6-5 to TRBJ2-5; tentative D call: TRBD2 (7 bases). Deletions cut 6 bases from V and 4 bases from J, with 18 bases between. There are 15 residues in the CDR3. Germline V gene lookup returns CDR1 MNHEY and CDR2 SVGAGI.

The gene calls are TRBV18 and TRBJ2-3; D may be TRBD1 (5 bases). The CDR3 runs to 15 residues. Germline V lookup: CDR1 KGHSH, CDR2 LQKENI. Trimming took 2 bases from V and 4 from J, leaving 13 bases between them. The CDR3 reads CASSPGANRPDTQYF. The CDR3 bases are TGTGCCAGCTCACCAGGAGCCAACAGGCCAGATACGCAGTATTTT.

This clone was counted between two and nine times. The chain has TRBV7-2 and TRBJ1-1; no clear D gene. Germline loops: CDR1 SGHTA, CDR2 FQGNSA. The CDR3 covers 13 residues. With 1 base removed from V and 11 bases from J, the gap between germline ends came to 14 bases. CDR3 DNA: TGTGCCAGCAGCTTAGAGAGGGCGCGGGTGGCTTTCTTT. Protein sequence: CASSLERARVAFF. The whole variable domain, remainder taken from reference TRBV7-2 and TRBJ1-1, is GAGVSQSPSNKVTEKGKDVELRCDPISGHTALYWYRQSLGQGLEFLIYFQGNSAPDKSGLPSDRFSAERTGGSVSTLTIQRTQQEDSAVYLCASSLERARVAFFGQGTRLTVV.

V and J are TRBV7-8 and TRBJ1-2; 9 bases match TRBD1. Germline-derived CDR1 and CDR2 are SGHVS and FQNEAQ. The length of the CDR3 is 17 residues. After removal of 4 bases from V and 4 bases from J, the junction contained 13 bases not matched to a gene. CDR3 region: CASSSGQGKIKSYGYTF. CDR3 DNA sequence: TGTGCCAGCAGCTCGGGACAGGGTAAAATAAAGTCCTATGGCTACACCTTC.

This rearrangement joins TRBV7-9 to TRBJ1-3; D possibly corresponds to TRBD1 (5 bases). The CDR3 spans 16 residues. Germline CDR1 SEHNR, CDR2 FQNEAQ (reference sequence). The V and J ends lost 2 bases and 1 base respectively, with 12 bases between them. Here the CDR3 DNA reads TGTGCCAGCAGCTTATGGGACTCCCTTTCTGGAAACACCATATATTTT. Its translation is CASSLWDSLSGNTIYF.

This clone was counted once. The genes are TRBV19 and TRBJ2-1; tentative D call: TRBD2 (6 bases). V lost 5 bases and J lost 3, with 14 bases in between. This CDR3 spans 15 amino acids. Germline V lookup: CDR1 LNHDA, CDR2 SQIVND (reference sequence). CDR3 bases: TGTGCCAGTAGTGACCTGACTAGGCTCTACAATGAGCAGTTCTTC. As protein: CASSDLTRLYNEQFF.

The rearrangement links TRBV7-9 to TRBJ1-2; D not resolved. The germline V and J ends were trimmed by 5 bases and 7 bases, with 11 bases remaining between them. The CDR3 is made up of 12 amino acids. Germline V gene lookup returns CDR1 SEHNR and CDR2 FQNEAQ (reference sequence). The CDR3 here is CASSPTGPGYTF. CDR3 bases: TGTGCCAGCAGCCCGACGGGTCCTGGCTACACCTTC.

The CDR3 spells CASSPNNLAGGYNEQFF. In nucleotides, the CDR3 is TGTGCCAGCTCACCCAACAACCTAGCGGGGGGCTACAATGAGCAGTTCTTC. The genes are TRBV18 and TRBJ2-1; 11 nucleotides align to TRBD2. V trimming: 3 bases; J trimming: 3 bases; junction bases outside the gene matches: 7. Germline V CDR1 and CDR2: KGHSH, LQKENI. The CDR3 is 17 amino acids.

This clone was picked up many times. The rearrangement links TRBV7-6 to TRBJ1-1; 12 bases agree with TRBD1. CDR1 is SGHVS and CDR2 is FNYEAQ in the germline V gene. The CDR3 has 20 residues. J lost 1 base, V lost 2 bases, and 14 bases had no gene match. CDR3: CASSLRDIYGTGGGNTEAFF. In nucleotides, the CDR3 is TGTGCCAGCAGCTTACGTGACATCTACGGGACAGGGGGCGGGAACACTGAAGCTTTCTTT.

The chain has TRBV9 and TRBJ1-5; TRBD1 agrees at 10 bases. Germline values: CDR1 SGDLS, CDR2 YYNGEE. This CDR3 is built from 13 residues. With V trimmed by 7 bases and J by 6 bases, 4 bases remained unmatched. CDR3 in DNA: TGTGCCAGCCCCGGGACAGGGGTTCAGCCCCAGCATTTT. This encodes CASPGTGVQPQHF.

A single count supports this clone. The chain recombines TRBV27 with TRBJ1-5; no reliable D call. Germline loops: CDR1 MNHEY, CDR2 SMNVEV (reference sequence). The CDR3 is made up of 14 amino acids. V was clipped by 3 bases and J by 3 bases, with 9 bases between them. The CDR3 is CASSFRGTNQPQHF. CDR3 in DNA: TGTGCCAGCAGTTTTCGGGGAACCAATCAGCCCCAGCATTTT.

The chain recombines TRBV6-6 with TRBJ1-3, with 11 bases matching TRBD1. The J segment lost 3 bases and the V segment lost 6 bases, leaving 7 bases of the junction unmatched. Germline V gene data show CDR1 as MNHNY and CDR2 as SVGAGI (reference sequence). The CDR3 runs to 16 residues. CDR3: CASSTGTGGRGNTIYF. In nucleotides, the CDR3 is TGTGCCAGCAGCACCGGGACAGGGGGACGTGGAAACACCATATATTTT.

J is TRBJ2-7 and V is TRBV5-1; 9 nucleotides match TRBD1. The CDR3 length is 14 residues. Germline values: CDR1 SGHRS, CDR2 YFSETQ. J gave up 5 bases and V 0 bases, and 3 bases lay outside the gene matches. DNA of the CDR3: TGCGCCAGCAGCTTGGGGGACAGGGTGGACGAGCAGTACTTC. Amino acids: CASSLGDRVDEQYF.

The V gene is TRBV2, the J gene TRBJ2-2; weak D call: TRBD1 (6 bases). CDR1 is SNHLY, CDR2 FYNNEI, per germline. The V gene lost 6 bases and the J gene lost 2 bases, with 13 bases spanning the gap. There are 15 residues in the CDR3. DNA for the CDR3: TGTGCCAGCAGCCTCAGGACAGTTAACACCGGGGAGCTGTTTTTT. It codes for CASSLRTVNTGELFF.

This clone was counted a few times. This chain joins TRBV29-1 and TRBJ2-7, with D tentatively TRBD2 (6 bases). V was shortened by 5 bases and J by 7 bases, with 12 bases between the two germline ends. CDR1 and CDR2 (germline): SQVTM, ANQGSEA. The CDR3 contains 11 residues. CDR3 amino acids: CSVRDFEEQYF. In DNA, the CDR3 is TGCAGCGTTCGGGACTTCGAAGAGCAGTACTTC.

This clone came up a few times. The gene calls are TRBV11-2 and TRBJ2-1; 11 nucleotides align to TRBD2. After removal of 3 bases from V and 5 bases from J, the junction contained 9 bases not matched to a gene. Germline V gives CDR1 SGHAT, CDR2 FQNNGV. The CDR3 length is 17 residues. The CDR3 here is CASSFPTSGVVDNEQFF. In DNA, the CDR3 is TGTGCCAGCAGCTTCCCGACTAGCGGGGTGGTGGACAATGAGCAGTTCTTC.

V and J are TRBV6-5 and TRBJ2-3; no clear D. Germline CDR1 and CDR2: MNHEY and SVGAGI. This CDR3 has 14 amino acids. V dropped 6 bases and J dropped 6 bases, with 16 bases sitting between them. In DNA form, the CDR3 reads TGTGCCAGCAGCAACACGGCAGGCCAGGATACGCAGTATTTT. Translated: CASSNTAGQDTQYF.

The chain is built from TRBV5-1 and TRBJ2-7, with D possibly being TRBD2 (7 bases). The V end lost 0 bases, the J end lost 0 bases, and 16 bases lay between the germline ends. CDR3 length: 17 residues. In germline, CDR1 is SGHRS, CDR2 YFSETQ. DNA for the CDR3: TGCGCCAGCAGCTTGGCAGGGGCGGGGGCGGCCTCCTACGAGCAGTACTTC. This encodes CASSLAGAGAASYEQYF.

CDR3 nucleotide sequence: TGTGCCAGCAGCCCCCTCGGTCGGGACAGGGACAACAATGAGCAGTTCTTC. Its translation: CASSPLGRDRDNNEQFF. The chain has TRBV7-9 and TRBJ2-1; 9 positions match TRBD1. The CDR3 consists of 17 residues. Germline loops: CDR1 SEHNR, CDR2 FQNEAQ (reference sequence). J lost 5 bases, V lost 5 bases, and 13 bases had no gene match.

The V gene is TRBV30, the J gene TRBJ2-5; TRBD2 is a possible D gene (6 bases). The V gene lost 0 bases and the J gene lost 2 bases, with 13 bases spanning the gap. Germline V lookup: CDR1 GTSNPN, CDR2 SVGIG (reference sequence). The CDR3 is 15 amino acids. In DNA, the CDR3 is TGTGCCTGGAGTGTAACCCGGGGAGGTCAAGAGACCCAGTACTTC. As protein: CAWSVTRGGQETQYF.

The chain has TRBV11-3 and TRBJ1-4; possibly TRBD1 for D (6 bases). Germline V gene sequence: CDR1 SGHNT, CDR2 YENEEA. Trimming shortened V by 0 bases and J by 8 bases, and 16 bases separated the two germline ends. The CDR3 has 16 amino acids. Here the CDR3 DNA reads TGTGCCAGCAGCTTAGAATCAGGGGTGTTGGGAGAAAAACTGTTTTTT. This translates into CASSLESGVLGEKLFF.

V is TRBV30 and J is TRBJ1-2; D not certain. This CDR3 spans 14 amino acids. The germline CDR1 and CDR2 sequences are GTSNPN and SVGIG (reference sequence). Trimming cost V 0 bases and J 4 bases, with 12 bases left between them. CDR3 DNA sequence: TGTGCCTGGAGTGTGTCAAACGGAGGCTATGGCTACACCTTC. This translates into CAWSVSNGGYGYTF.

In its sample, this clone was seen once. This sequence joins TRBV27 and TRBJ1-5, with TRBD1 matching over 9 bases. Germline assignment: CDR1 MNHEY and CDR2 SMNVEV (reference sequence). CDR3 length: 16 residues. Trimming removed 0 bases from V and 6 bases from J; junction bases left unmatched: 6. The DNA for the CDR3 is TGTGCCAGCAGTTTATCCTACAGGGGGCTAGCTCAGCCCCAGCATTTT. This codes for CASSLSYRGLAQPQHF.

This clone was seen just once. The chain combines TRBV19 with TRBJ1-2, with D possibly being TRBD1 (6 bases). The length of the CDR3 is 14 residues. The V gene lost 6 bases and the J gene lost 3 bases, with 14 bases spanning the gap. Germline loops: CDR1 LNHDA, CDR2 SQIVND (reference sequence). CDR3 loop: CASRPGQGHYGYTF. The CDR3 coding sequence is TGTGCCAGTAGACCTGGTCAGGGGCACTATGGCTACACCTTC.

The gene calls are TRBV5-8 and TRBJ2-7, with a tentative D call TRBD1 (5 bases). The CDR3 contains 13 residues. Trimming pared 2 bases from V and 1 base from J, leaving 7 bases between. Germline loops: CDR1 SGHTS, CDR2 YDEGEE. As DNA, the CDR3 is TGTGCCAGCAGCTTTAGGGGATCCTACGAGCAGTACTTC. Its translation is CASSFRGSYEQYF.